This T cell receptor beta chain was captured by sequencing in a study of OX40 agonist ivuxolimab in advanced cancers. Concerning the study at large: Ivuxolimab, which targeted the costimulatory receptor OX40 (CD134), was an agonistic, fully human IgG2 monoclonal antibody. Among the approximately 50 dose-escalation patients, some 20 had hepatocellular carcinoma, around 15 melanoma, 9 renal cell carcinoma and 9 head and neck cancer. Patients were allowed to have had prior anti-PD-1, anti-PD-L1 or anti-CTLA-4 therapy, and around two fifths of the dose-escalation patients had been treated with checkpoint inhibitors. Partial responses occurred in three dose-escalation patients: two with cutaneous melanoma and one with hepatocellular carcinoma. Intravenous ivuxolimab was administered to patients every 2 weeks at six dose levels: 0.01, 0.1, 0.3, 1.5, 3 and 10 mg/kg. In the dose-escalation cohort, nearly 85% of patients were male, and the mean age was around 60 years with a range of roughly 23 to 79. The point of sequencing TCRbeta in the periphery was to test whether ivuxolimab changed TCR sequence diversity and drove clonal T-cell expansion. The paper reports the monotherapy dose-escalation portion (N = 52 patients) of the phase I ivuxolimab trial. Broader findings and caveats from the paper: In partial responders in the 0.1-3.0 mg/kg groups, normalized peripheral clonal expansion was found to be among the lowest, especially among CD8+ T cells. Low levels of normalized T-cell clonal expansion were also shown by some nonresponding patients. After ivuxolimab, more expanded clones were found on average in CD8+ T cells than in CD4+ T cells. The antigen specificity of the peripheral T cells that underwent clonal expansion was not determined. At doses of 0.1 to 3.0 mg/kg, clonal expansion of both CD4+ and CD8+ blood T cells was observed from baseline to week 6.

On this clone: Its specific antigen is unknown. Base qualities were left out, and no much larger clone turns up one base away.

The trial excluded patients who had a history of autoimmune disease or were on systemic immunosuppression. Peripheral blood for TCR sequencing was collected from all dose cohorts at baseline, on cycle 4 day 1, and on cycle 7 day 1. Samples came from an open-label, multicenter, first-in-human phase I dose-escalation trial of ivuxolimab. Adults with locally advanced or metastatic melanoma, renal cell, hepatocellular, or head and neck squamous cell carcinoma were enrolled in the trial. Before TCR sequencing, CD4+ and CD8+ T cells were separately sorted from peripheral blood. Genomic DNA was extracted from sorted cells for sequencing of the TCRbeta CDR3 region. TCRbeta CDR3 regions were sequenced using the immunoSEQ Assay. What TCRdb holds here is the immuneACCESS table cut down to in-frame rearrangements. Part of the clones is not present; checked against another copy, under half of the missing clones reflect an unresolved V gene, and the others are unexplained. Counted in this sample were about 38,000 clones; 78% of them appeared once. 22% of the sample rests with the top ten.

The source is an adult with an advanced solid tumor such as melanoma, head and neck, liver or kidney cancer. The sample in question was CD4+ or CD8+ T cells sorted from blood, obtained in a trial of the OX40 agonist ivuxolimab.

In nucleotides, the sequence is TGTGCCATCAGAGACGGGGGCTATAATTCACCCCTCCACTTT. It codes for CAIRDGGYNSPLHF. This chain joins TRBV10-3 to TRBJ1-6; the D gene is perhaps TRBD1, from 5 matching bases. From cysteine to phenylalanine, the CDR3 is 14 amino acids long. Only CDR3 DNA remains: 42 bases, in frame from the first base. CDR1 and CDR2, looked up from the germline V gene, are ENHRY and SYGVKD. The V end loses 6 bases and the J end loses 3 bases, and a stretch of 9 bases separates them.